This entry concerns a single TCR beta chain. No antigen is known for it. No base qualities exist here, and no much larger clone lies one base off it. This entry comes from a study of blood T cell repertoires in COVID-19 (dated by TCRdb to 2018 to 2021). Notes on the research overall: Samples from collaborators originated in the United States, Italy and Spain and spanned both the acute and convalescent phases of COVID-19. Samples were obtained from the ongoing ImmuneRACE study (first 160 participants) and from some 1,300 subjects provided by 6 global collaborators. The material from the prospective study consisted of cDNA or gDNA derived from T cells, B-cell-depleted T cells, or PBMCs. The dataset comprised deeply sampled blood TCRbeta repertoires from subjects exposed to, actively infected with, or recovered from COVID-19. Where available, HLA class I and class II types were obtained from metadata supplied by the sample provider rather than from assay-based typing. The repertoires were released in a freely available public database meant as a resource for research on the immune response to SARS-CoV-2. A de-identified subject ID, COVID-19 status, age in years and sex were almost always included in the sample metadata.

TCRbeta CDR3 regions were amplified from genomic DNA by means of the immunoSEQ Assay, a bias-controlled multiplex PCR. Under the source paper's analysis protocol: Within the assay, amplification of reference gene primers was used to estimate how many nucleated cells each sample contained. Sequence reads were collapsed and filtered to measure the absolute abundance of every unique TCRbeta CDR3 rearrangement. Productive Simpson clonality was computed per sample as the square root of Simpson's diversity index over productive rearrangements. TCRdb took this table from immuneACCESS and kept in-frame rearrangements with V and J called. Such tables lack part of the clones; where checked against another copy, unresolved V genes explain under half of the gap, and the rest is unexplained. The DNA gave D and trimming, while V, J and clone size come from that table. The sample table records 180,000 or so clones; more than 70% of these occur just once. About 9.7% of the sample comes from the top ten.

Participants in the prospective study were aged about 18 to 90 years, lived in over 20 United States geographic areas, and enrolled through a virtual design. Cohort assignment in the prospective study relied on participant-reported clinical history from a screening survey and a study questionnaire. Recovered participants in ImmuneRACE Cohort 3 were defined as having two consecutive negative NP/OP PCR tests, clearance from a healthcare professional, or resolution of symptoms. In the prospective study, whole blood, serum and a nasopharyngeal or oropharyngeal swab were collected from each participant by mobile phlebotomists. Participants in the prospective study had the option to provide additional blood draws and questionnaires over an approximately 2-month period. Prospective study blood samples were shipped either frozen or at room temperature before DNA extraction. Broad study findings and their caveats: How much clinical and demographic metadata was included differed by source and by participant, and the metadata was provided uncurated.

As encoded in the germline V gene, CDR1 is MNHNS while CDR2 is SASEGT. The trim is 1 base for V and 5 bases for J, with a gap of 12 bases between the germline ends. Inclusive of the bounding cysteine and phenylalanine, the CDR3 is 15 residues long. Only the CDR3 DNA is retained, 45 bases long and in frame from the first base. Sequenced material: PBMCs or T cells enriched from blood (not recorded which). This sequence uses TRBV6-1 and TRBJ1-5; the D gene cannot be named for sure. This clonotype was obtained from a woman in her 30s who had recovered from COVID-19. This receptor carries the CDR3 CASSEERTAYQPQHF. The nucleotide sequence is given as TGTGCCAGCAGTGAAGAAAGAACAGCTTATCAGCCCCAGCATTTT.